The sequence of this TCR beta chain was determined in a study of HIV-infected children after antiretroviral therapy interruption. Overall study: Children were on planned treatment interruption or continuous treatment. Weeks 0, 12, interruption end (24 or 48), and about 3 years post-study gave interruption-arm samples.

Treatment in this sample: PENTA 11 planned treatment interruption arm or continuous ART arm. At least 5 million viable PBMCs were required per cryopreserved sample. RNA-based 3' RACE libraries used unique molecular identifiers. TCRdb reanalysed the 3' RACE reads using MiXCR and keeps one entry per CDR3 protein. The repertoire has fewer than 100,000 distinct CDR3 sequences, about 7% of them found once; the top ten carry approximately 1.2%. This clonotype was recorded many times. The CDR3 is 15 residues long. V lost 3 bases and J lost 2, with 12 bases in between. The germline CDR1 and CDR2 sequences are KGHDR and SFDVKD.

Source: CD45RA+ CD4+ T cells from PBMCs, pooled from several time points, taken from a donor given antiretroviral therapy, either interrupted or continuous. Subset in this sample: naive CD4+ CD45RA+ CD45RO- T cells. The clonotype comes from a pool of human donors with HIV. The chain couples TRBV24-1 to TRBJ1-2, with D possibly matching TRBD1 (5 bases). The CDR3 loop is CATSDRGPSNYGYTF. The CDR3 nucleotides read TGTGCCACCAGTGATCGGGGACCTTCAAACTATGGCTACACCTTC.